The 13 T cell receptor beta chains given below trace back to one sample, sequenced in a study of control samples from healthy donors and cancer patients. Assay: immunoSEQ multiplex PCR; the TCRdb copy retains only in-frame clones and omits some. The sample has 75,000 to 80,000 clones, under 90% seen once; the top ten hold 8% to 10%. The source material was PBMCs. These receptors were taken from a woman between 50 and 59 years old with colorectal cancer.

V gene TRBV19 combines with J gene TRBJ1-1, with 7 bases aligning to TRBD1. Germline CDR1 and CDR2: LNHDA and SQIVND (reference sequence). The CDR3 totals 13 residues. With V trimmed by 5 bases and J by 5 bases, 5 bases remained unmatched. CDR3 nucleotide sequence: TGTGCCAGTAGTGGAGCACAGGGGACTGAAGCTTTCTTT. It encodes CASSGAQGTEAFF.

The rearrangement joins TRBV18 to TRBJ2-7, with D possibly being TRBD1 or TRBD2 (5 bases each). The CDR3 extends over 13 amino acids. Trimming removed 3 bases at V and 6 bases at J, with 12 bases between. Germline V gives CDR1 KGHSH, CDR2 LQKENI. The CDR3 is CASSPGAGSEQYV. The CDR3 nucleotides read TGTGCCAGCTCACCGGGAGCAGGGAGCGAGCAGTACGTC.

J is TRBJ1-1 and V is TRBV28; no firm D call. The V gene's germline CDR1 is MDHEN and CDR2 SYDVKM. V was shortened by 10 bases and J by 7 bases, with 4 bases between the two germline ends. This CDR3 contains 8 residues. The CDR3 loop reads CANFEAFF. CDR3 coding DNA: TGTGCCAACTTTGAAGCTTTCTTT.

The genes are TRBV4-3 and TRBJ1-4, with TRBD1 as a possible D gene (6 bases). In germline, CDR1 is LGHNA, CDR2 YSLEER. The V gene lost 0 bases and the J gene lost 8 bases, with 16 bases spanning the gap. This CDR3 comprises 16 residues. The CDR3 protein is CASSQEPRTVGEKLFF. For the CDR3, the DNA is TGCGCCAGCAGCCAAGAACCCCGGACAGTGGGAGAAAAACTGTTTTTT.

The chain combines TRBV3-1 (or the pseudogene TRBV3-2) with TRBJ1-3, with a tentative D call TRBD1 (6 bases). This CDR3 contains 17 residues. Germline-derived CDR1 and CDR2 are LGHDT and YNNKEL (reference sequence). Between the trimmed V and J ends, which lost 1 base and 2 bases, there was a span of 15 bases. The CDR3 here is CASSQGFQGTTGNTIYF. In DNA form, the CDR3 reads TGTGCCAGCAGCCAAGGTTTTCAGGGGACGACTGGAAACACCATATATTTT.

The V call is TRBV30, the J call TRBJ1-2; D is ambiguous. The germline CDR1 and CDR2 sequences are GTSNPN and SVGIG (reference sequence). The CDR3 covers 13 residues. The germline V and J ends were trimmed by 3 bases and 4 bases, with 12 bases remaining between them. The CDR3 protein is CAWSNTVFYGYTF. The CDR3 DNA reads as TGTGCCTGGAGCAACACAGTTTTCTATGGCTACACCTTC.

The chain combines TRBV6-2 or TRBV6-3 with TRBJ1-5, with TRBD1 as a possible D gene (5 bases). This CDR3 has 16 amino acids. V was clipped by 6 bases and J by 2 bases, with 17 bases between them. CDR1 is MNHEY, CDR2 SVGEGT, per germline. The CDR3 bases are TGTGCCAGCAGCCCCGAGGCAGGGAAGGGCAATCAGCCCCAGCATTTT. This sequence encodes CASSPEAGKGNQPQHF.

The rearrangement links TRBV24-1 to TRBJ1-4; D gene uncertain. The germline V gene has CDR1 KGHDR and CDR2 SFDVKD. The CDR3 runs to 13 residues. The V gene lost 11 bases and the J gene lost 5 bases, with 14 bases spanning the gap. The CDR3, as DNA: TGTGCCATTTCCGAGCTAAACAATGAAAAACTGTTTTTT. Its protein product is CAISELNNEKLFF.

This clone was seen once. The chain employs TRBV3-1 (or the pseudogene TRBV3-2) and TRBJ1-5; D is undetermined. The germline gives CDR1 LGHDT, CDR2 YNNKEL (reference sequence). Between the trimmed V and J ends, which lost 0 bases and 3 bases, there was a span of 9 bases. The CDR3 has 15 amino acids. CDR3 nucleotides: TGTGCCAGCAGCCAAGATTCCCAGAACAATCAGCCCCAGCATTTT. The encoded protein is CASSQDSQNNQPQHF.

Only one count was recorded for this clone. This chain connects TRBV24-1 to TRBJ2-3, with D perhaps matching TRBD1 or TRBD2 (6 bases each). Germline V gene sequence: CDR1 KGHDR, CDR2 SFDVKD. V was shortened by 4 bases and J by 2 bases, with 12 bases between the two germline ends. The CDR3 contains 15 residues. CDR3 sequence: CATSEKGGNTDTQYF. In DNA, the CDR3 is TGTGCCACCAGTGAAAAGGGGGGTAACACAGATACGCAGTATTTT.

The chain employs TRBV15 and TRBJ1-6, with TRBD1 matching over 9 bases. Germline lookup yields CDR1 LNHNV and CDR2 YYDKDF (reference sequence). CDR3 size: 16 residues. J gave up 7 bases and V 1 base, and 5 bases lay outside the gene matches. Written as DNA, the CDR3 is TGTGCCACCAGCAGAGTGGTAGGACAGGGGAATTCACCCCTCCACTTT. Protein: CATSRVVGQGNSPLHF. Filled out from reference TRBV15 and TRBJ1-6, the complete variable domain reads DAMVIQNPRYQVTQFGKPVTLSCSQTLNHNVMYWYQQKSSQAPKLLFHYYDKDFNNEADTPDNFQSRRPNTSFCFLDIRSPGLGDTAMYLCATSRVVGQGNSPLHFGNGTRLTVT.

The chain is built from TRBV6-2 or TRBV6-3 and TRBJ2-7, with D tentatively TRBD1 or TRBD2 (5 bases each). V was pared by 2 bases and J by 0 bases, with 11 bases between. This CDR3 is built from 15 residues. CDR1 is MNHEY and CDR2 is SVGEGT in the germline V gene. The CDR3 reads CASSYEVGGSYEQYV. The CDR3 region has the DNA TGTGCCAGCAGTTACGAGGTTGGGGGCTCCTACGAGCAGTACGTC.

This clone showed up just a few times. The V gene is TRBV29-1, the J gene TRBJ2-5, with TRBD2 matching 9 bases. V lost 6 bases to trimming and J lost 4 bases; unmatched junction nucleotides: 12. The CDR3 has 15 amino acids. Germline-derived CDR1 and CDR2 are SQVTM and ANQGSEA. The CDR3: CSVAAAGGLRETQYF. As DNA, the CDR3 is TGCAGCGTAGCGGCGGCGGGGGGGCTTCGAGAGACCCAGTACTTC.